This T cell receptor (beta chain) was retrieved from a study of CD8 T cells in ankylosing spondylitis. Study-wide results and caveats: Clones linked to the disease showed a CD8+ phenotype. They occurred at relatively low frequencies in peripheral blood. Disease-linked clones reportedly showed significant enrichment in matched ankylosing spondylitis synovial fluid. Several highly homologous variants made up a TCR beta motif, and this motif appeared characteristic of ankylosing spondylitis blood. In the blood and synovial fluid of reactive arthritis, some motif variants had been previously reported.

Germline lookup yields CDR1 SGHRS and CDR2 YFSETQ. The CDR3 covers 14 residues. V was trimmed by 4 bases and J by 4 bases, leaving 14 bases between them. TCRdb called the 5' RACE reads again in MiXCR, with one record for every CDR3 protein. The sample carries approximately 92,000 distinct CDR3 sequences, 8.8% recorded once. This clonotype was observed at least ten times. Antigen: not known. This clonotype was obtained from a male donor with ankylosing spondylitis or in good health (not recorded which). The chain combines TRBV5-1 with TRBJ2-5, with a possible D match to TRBD2 (6 bases). The sequencing sample was made of blood, either unsorted or a sorted T cell fraction (not recorded which). CDR3 sequence reads: CASSLGLGRETQYF. CDR3 coding DNA: TGCGCCAGCAGCCTGGGACTGGGTAGAGAGACCCAGTACTTC.